This paragraph covers one T cell receptor (beta chain) sequence. This entry belongs to a study of T cell responses to AZD1222 COVID-19 vaccine. Profiled with immunoSEQ multiplex PCR; TCRdb holds only in-frame clones, not every one. The data show about 150,000 clones, roughly nine tenths seen once. With V trimmed by 6 bases and J by 2 bases, 5 bases remained unmatched. The CDR3 extends over 14 amino acids. The germline CDR1 and CDR2 sequences are SNHLY and FYNNEI. The chain has TRBV2 and TRBJ2-7; 9 nucleotides line up with TRBD1. This specimen consisted of peripheral blood, obtained after recovery from COVID-19. The sequence was obtained from an adult who had recovered from COVID-19. The CDR3 nucleotides read TGTGCCAGCAGGACAGGGGGTCTTACCTACGAGCAGTACTTC. It codes for CASRTGGLTYEQYF. Filled out from reference TRBV2 and TRBJ2-7, the complete variable domain reads EPEVTQTPSHQVTQMGQEVILRCVPISNHLYFYWYRQILGQKVEFLVSFYNNEISEKSEIFDDQFSVERPDGSNFTLKIRSTKLEDSAMYFCASRTGGLTYEQYFGPGTRLTVT.